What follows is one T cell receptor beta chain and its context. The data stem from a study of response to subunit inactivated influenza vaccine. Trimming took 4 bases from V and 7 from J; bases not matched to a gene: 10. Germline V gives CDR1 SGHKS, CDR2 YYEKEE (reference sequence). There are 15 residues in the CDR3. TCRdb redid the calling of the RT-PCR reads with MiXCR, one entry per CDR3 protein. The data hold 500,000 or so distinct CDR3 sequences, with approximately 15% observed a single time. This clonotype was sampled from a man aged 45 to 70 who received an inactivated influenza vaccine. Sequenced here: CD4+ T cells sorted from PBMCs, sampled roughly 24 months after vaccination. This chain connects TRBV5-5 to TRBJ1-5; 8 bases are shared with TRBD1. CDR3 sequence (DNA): TGTGCCAGCAGCGCTGGACAGGGATTTGGCCAGCCCCAGCATTTT. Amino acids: CASSAGQGFGQPQHF.